The present T cell receptor (beta chain) was sequenced within a study of blood T cell repertoires in COVID-19. Study-wide background: Collection of acute and convalescent COVID-19 samples took place in the United States, Italy and Spain. In each case, the material was cDNA or gDNA derived from T cells, B-cell-depleted T cells, or PBMCs.

Some clones are missing from TCRdb's copy, which holds only in-frame ones; the method was immunoSEQ multiplex PCR. The top ten clones hold 0.9% of a sample with 450,000 or so clones, about 88% of them seen once. Only one count was recorded for this clone. This TCR came from a man aged 18 to 35 with COVID-19, enrolled during active disease. The source material was peripheral blood.

The CDR3 DNA reads as TGTGCCAGCAGCCCCGAACCCACACTAGCGGGCCTCTACAATGAGCAGTTCTTC. Translating it yields CASSPEPTLAGLYNEQFF. This sequence joins TRBV9 and TRBJ2-1, with TRBD2 matching 9 bases. Per germline, CDR1 SGDLS and CDR2 YYNGEE. CDR3 length: 18 residues. Losses at the gene ends were 4 bases for V and 3 bases for J; bases not matched to a gene: 14.